These 20 T cell receptor beta chains share one sample of origin, sequenced in a study of blood T cells in healthy people across ages. A second PCR, run for about 7 to 11 cycles, used a sample-barcoded 5' primer plus a J-beta primer mix. TCRdb processed the 5' RACE reads anew with MiXCR; each CDR3 protein has one entry. The sample includes roughly 1,800,000 distinct CDR3 sequences, less than 50% of them seen just once. The sequencing input was blood. The origin of the receptors is a woman in her thirties or forties in good health.

The chain is built from TRBV27 and TRBJ2-7; D may correspond to TRBD1 or TRBD2 (5 bases each). Between the trimmed V and J ends, which lost 1 base and 0 bases, there was a span of 13 bases. Germline V gives CDR1 MNHEY, CDR2 SMNVEV (reference sequence). This CDR3 region has 16 residues. The CDR3 DNA follows: TGTGCCAGCAGTTTATTCCCGGGACGGAGCTCCTACGAGCAGTACTTC. The encoded protein is CASSLFPGRSSYEQYF.

The genes are TRBV6-5 and TRBJ2-1; TRBD2 agrees at 7 bases. CDR1 is MNHEY and CDR2 is SVGAGI in the germline V gene. The CDR3 is 13 amino acids. V lost 4 bases and J lost 9; bases outside the gene matches: 6. CDR3 DNA: TGTGCCAGCAGTTCGTGGACTAGTCCTGAGCAGTTCTTC. Residues: CASSSWTSPEQFF.

The genes are TRBV7-2 and TRBJ2-3, with TRBD2 identical over 8 bases. V dropped 1 base and J dropped 4; count of bases not matched to a gene: 4. CDR3 length: 15 residues. Per germline, CDR1 SGHTA and CDR2 FQGNSA. The CDR3 DNA sequence: TGTGCCAGCAGCTTAGATCCGGGGGGGGCAGATACGCAGTATTTT. Residues: CASSLDPGGADTQYF.

This clonotype was counted a few times. This chain connects TRBV28 to TRBJ2-1, with D maybe TRBD1 (6 bases). TRBJ2-7 matches the DNA end more closely, so the J call is doubtful. There are 15 residues in the CDR3. Per the germline V gene, CDR1 is MDHEN and CDR2 is SYDVKM. The DNA for the CDR3 is TGTGCCAGCAGTCCAAGGGGGTCGGTTCGGAATGAGCAGTACTTC. Protein product: CASSPRGSVRNEQYF.

The chain couples TRBV27 to TRBJ1-1, with D possibly TRBD1 on 6 matching bases. Per the germline V gene, CDR1 is MNHEY and CDR2 is SMNVEV (reference sequence). The CDR3 consists of 13 residues. Trimming removed 0 bases from V and 11 bases from J, with 13 bases in between. The CDR3 reads CASSLSNRAQAFF. The CDR3 DNA is TGTGCCAGCAGTTTATCTAACAGGGCCCAGGCTTTCTTT.

The chain combines TRBV29-1 with TRBJ2-1; tentative D call: TRBD2 (6 bases). This CDR3 contains 11 residues. In germline, CDR1 is SQVTM, CDR2 ANQGSEA. Trimming shortened V by 7 bases and J by 6 bases, and 10 bases separated the two germline ends. The chain's CDR3 is CSGGTLNEQFF. As DNA, the CDR3 is TGCAGCGGCGGGACCCTCAATGAGCAGTTCTTC.

This clonotype was seen repeatedly, ten times or more. The rearrangement uses TRBV10-3 and TRBJ2-6; D is uncertain. There are 16 residues in the CDR3. V dropped 10 bases and J dropped 0 bases, with 16 bases sitting between them. Germline CDR1 reads ENHRY; CDR2 reads SYGVKD. For the CDR3, the DNA is TGTGCCACACCGGGTCCCCCTAGCTCTGGGGCCAACGTCCTGACTTTC. Residues: CATPGPPSSGANVLTF.

The chain combines TRBV28 with TRBJ2-7; 9 bases match TRBD2. V dropped 4 bases and J dropped 5; count of bases not matched to a gene: 12. This CDR3 contains 16 residues. Germline V lookup: CDR1 MDHEN, CDR2 SYDVKM. This chain's CDR3 is CASSSFRRGGLDEQYF. CDR3 bases: TGTGCCAGCAGTTCGTTTAGGCGGGGGGGCCTTGACGAGCAGTACTTC.

This clonotype was counted between two and nine times. CDR3 region: CASSQKRSGGGARIQYF. The CDR3 DNA follows: TGTGCCAGCAGCCAAAAGAGGTCGGGCGGGGGGGCCCGCATTCAGTACTTC. J is TRBJ2-4 and V is TRBV4-2, with 9 bases lining up with TRBD2. The CDR3 totals 17 residues. Per germline, CDR1 LGHNA and CDR2 YNFKEQ. V lost 2 bases to trimming and J lost 9 bases; unmatched junction nucleotides: 14.

J is TRBJ2-7 and V is TRBV7-2, with D uncertain. CDR1 and CDR2 from the germline V gene are SGHTA and FQGNSA. The CDR3 spans 14 residues. V shed 5 bases and J shed 0 bases, with 11 bases lying between them. The CDR3 here is CASSVDRFSYEQYF. CDR3 in DNA: TGTGCCAGCAGCGTAGACCGCTTCTCCTACGAGCAGTACTTC.

DNA for the CDR3: TGTGCCAGCGTCCGGGGCCCGGAGAGGGCTGAAGCTTTCTTT. It translates to CASVRGPERAEAFF. The J gene is TRBJ1-1, the V gene TRBV7-9; weak D call: TRBD1 (5 bases). CDR1 and CDR2 from the germline V gene are SEHNR and FQNEAQ (reference sequence). V was pared by 8 bases and J by 6 bases, with 19 bases between. The CDR3 extends over 14 amino acids.

This clonotype was picked up a small number of times. V usage is TRBV3-1 and J usage is TRBJ2-3; possibly TRBD2 for D (6 bases). Trimming cost V 3 bases and J 0 bases, with 16 bases left between them. This CDR3 comprises 17 residues. CDR1 and CDR2 from the germline V gene are LGHDT and YNNKEL (reference sequence). The CDR3 nucleotides read TGTGCCAGCAGCCAGCACCTAGCGACTACTAGCACAGATACGCAGTATTTT. Translation gives CASSQHLATTSTDTQYF.

This clonotype was observed a few times. The chain recombines TRBV20-1 with TRBJ2-5, with a possible D match to TRBD2 (6 bases). CDR1 DFQATT and CDR2 SNEGSKA come from the germline V gene (reference sequence). The CDR3 loop spans 15 amino acids. The germline V and J ends were trimmed by 1 base and 1 base, with 13 bases remaining between them. CDR3 sequence reads: CSARGDRGTQETQYF. The CDR3 DNA is TGCAGTGCTAGAGGGGACCGGGGGACCCAAGAGACCCAGTACTTC.

This clonotype was observed a few times. The chain links TRBV12-3 or TRBV12-4 to TRBJ1-1, with a tentative D call TRBD1 (6 bases). The CDR3 has 18 amino acids. The V and J ends lost 1 base and 0 bases respectively, with 18 bases between them. CDR3 nucleotides: TGTGCCAGCAGTTTAGTCGCGGGTGGGGGCCTTATGAACACTGAAGCTTTCTTT. This codes for CASSLVAGGGLMNTEAFF.

This clonotype was observed a handful of times. The gene calls are TRBV7-8 and TRBJ2-7; 8 bases fit TRBD1. The CDR3 contains 14 residues. Germline CDR1 is SGHVS and CDR2 is FQNEAQ. The ends lost 0 bases at V and 4 bases at J; junction bases unmatched: 2. The DNA for the CDR3 is TGTGCCAGCAGCTTAGCGGGACAGGTTTACGAGCAGTACTTC. The encoded protein is CASSLAGQVYEQYF.

The chain joins TRBV3-1 to TRBJ1-6; no definite D call. Looked up from germline, CDR1 is LGHDT and CDR2 is YNNKEL (reference sequence). Trimming stripped 4 bases from V and 9 bases from J, with 16 bases between. The CDR3 length is 15 residues. DNA of the CDR3: TGTGCCAGCAGCCGATCCGACTGGGAAGGTTCACCCCTCCACTTT. Translation gives CASSRSDWEGSPLHF.

This clonotype was detected only once. This sequence joins TRBV20-1 and TRBJ2-3; the D gene could be TRBD1 or TRBD2 (7 bases each). This CDR3 comprises 18 residues. Between the trimmed V and J ends, which lost 6 bases and 0 bases, there was a span of 25 bases. CDR1 DFQATT and CDR2 SNEGSKA come from the germline V gene (reference sequence). The CDR3 region has the DNA TGCAGTGCAGGGGGCGCGGGGGTCCAATCACTTAGCACAGATACGCAGTATTTT. Protein product: CSAGGAGVQSLSTDTQYF.

This clonotype was recorded once. This chain connects TRBV29-1 to TRBJ2-3; 9 bases agree with TRBD1. From germline, CDR1 is SQVTM and CDR2 ANQGSEA. Germline trimming cut 7 bases from V and 5 bases from J; bases unmatched to any gene: 7. The CDR3 has 13 amino acids. The CDR3 protein is CSAQQGAGDTQYF. The CDR3 DNA reads TGCAGCGCCCAACAGGGGGCAGGAGATACGCAGTATTTT.

The rearrangement joins TRBV29-1 to TRBJ1-2; TRBD1 aligns across 8 bases. J gave up 4 bases and V 4 bases, and 8 bases lay outside the gene matches. The CDR3 is 14 amino acids. CDR1 SQVTM and CDR2 ANQGSEA come from the germline V gene. The CDR3 sequence: CSVARQGTGYGYTF. The CDR3 DNA sequence: TGCAGCGTTGCCCGACAGGGGACTGGCTATGGCTACACCTTC.

This rearrangement joins TRBV28 to TRBJ1-1; D remains unclear. Germline V gives CDR1 MDHEN, CDR2 SYDVKM. Deletions cut 4 bases from V and 8 bases from J, with 11 bases between. This CDR3 spans 12 amino acids. The CDR3 region is CASSSLGREAFF. CDR3 coding DNA: TGTGCCAGCAGTTCACTTGGGCGAGAAGCTTTCTTT.